The text below deals with one T cell receptor beta chain. Its specific antigen is unknown. Per-base qualities were not stored, and no clone one base away is much larger. The immunoSEQ Assay, a bias-controlled multiplex PCR, was used to amplify TCRbeta CDR3 regions from genomic DNA. The original methods were these. The number of nucleated cells in each sample was estimated from the amplification of reference gene primers within the assay. Sequence reads were collapsed and filtered to measure the absolute abundance of every unique TCRbeta CDR3 rearrangement. For each sample, productive Simpson clonality was calculated as the square root of Simpson's diversity index over productive rearrangements. TCRdb mirrors the immuneACCESS table, restricted to in-frame sequences. Some clones are absent from its copies; in checked studies, under half trace to an unresolved V gene, and the reason for the others is unknown. V, J and clone size derive from that table, while D and trimming were established from the DNA sequence. The sample yields 200,000 to 250,000 clones; roughly 90% were counted once. Of the sample, around 17% is held by the ten largest clones.

The V end gives up 1 base and the J end 5 bases, leaving 7 bases in the junction not matched to a gene. For CDR1 and CDR2, the germline V gene lists SGHTA and FQGTGA. Measured from the cysteine to the phenylalanine, the CDR3 is 17 residues long. The sequence is cut down to CDR3 DNA, 51 bases in frame from base 1. These data are taken from a study of blood T cell repertoires in COVID-19 (dated by TCRdb to 2018 to 2021). At the level of the whole study: The collaborator samples originated in the United States, Italy and Spain and spanned the acute and convalescent phases of COVID-19. The material from the prospective study consisted of cDNA or gDNA derived from T cells, B-cell-depleted T cells, or PBMCs. Subjects who had been exposed to COVID-19, were actively infected with it, or had recovered from it provided the deeply sampled blood TCRbeta repertoires that made up the dataset. The repertoires were released in a freely available public database intended as a resource for research on the immune response to SARS-CoV-2. Samples came from the ongoing ImmuneRACE study (first 160 participants) plus 1,254 subjects from 6 global collaborators. Nearly every sample came with metadata listing a de-identified subject ID, COVID-19 status, age in years and sex. Where HLA class I and class II types were available, the types were taken from metadata supplied by the sample provider, not from assay-based typing. The investigation overall reported the following: The amount of clinical and demographic metadata varied by source and participant and was provided uncurated.

In Seattle, one collaborating source enrolled patients while the infection was active and tracked those patients longitudinally over the course of disease. Each collaborating institution followed its own protocols to collect whole blood in K2EDTA tubes. For TCRbeta analysis, collaborators shipped samples in one of three forms: frozen whole blood, isolated PBMCs, or DNA extracted from either of those sample types. The sample taken for sequencing was peripheral blood. Recombination connected TRBV7-3 to TRBJ2-1, with 11 bases in between that match TRBD1. This TCR was recovered from a man between 50 and 59 years old with COVID-19, enrolled during active disease. The DNA sequence is as follows: TGTGCCAGCAGCTTAAGTCCTCCGGGACAGGGGGACAATGAGCAGTTCTTC. Its translation is CASSLSPPGQGDNEQFF.